The 6 T cell receptor beta chains presented below share a single source sample, sequenced in a study of vaccination and CD4 T cells after COVID-19 (dated by TCRdb to between 2021 and 2024). Library generation was performed with PCR. TCRdb records Illumina iSeq 100 as the sequencer. DNA from cultured CD4+ T cells underwent TCR sequencing with the Oncomine TCR Beta short-read assay at the Johns Hopkins FTIC core. TCRdb itself trimmed the public reads at Q25 with fastp, ran MiXCR and retained productive beta chains. Rows with a matching CDR3 protein are joined into one entry that keeps the most common DNA and genes. The sample includes some 7,600 distinct CDR3 sequences, with approximately 55% observed a single time. The ten largest clones add up to about 42% of the sample. Their antigens are not known. The sample's treatment or condition label, decoded: roughly 10-day PBMC culture with coronavirus spike peptide pools or control peptides (ViraFEST assay).

The sequenced sample consisted of CD4+ T cells from blood, cultured in vitro. These receptors were collected from a human donor who had recovered from COVID-19.

This clonotype was recorded once. The chain carries TRBV5-1 and TRBJ1-5; TRBD1 is a possible D gene (5 bases). Trimming took off 4 bases at V and 5 bases at J, with 16 bases between the two ends. The CDR3 has 15 residues. Germline V gives CDR1 SGHRS, CDR2 YFSETQ. CDR3 DNA: TGCGCCAGCAGCCCCGGGACGCGAAGCGATCAGCCCCAGCATTTT. Amino acids: CASSPGTRSDQPQHF.

This clonotype was seen only a few times. The chain is built from TRBV11-3 and TRBJ1-2; 8 nucleotides line up with TRBD1. CDR1 and CDR2 (germline): SGHNT, YENEEA. The CDR3 covers 16 residues. J lost 5 bases, V lost 4 bases, and 12 bases had no gene match. In DNA form, the CDR3 reads TGTGCCAGCAGCTCCTCCCCCCAGGGGGCAACTTATGGCTACACCTTC. It translates to CASSSSPQGATYGYTF.

The chain uses TRBV4-1 and TRBJ2-7, with D perhaps given as TRBD1 or TRBD2 (6 bases each). The germline gives CDR1 MGHRA, CDR2 YSYEKL. With 1 base removed from V and 3 bases from J, the gap between germline ends came to 13 bases. CDR3 length: 15 residues. Here the CDR3 DNA reads TGCGCCAGCAGCCAAGGCGCCGGGGGCGTCTACGAGCAGTACTTC. Amino acid sequence: CASSQGAGGVYEQYF.

The chain has TRBV6-1 and TRBJ2-7; 11 nucleotides agree with TRBD2. V was pared by 4 bases and J by 3 bases, with 2 bases of the junction left unmatched. Germline V gene data show CDR1 as MNHNS and CDR2 as SASEGT. The CDR3 extends over 14 amino acids. CDR3 amino acids: CASSAGLAGYEQYF. CDR3 DNA sequence: TGTGCCAGCAGTGCAGGACTAGCGGGCTACGAGCAGTACTTC.

The chain has TRBV4-1 and TRBJ1-5; 7 positions match TRBD1. The CDR3 sequence is 16 residues long. Germline loops: CDR1 MGHRA, CDR2 YSYEKL. The V and J ends lost 0 bases and 1 base, in that order; junction bases with no gene match: 3. CDR3 region: CASSQEKGASNQPQHF. As DNA, the CDR3 is TGCGCCAGCAGCCAAGAAAAGGGGGCGAGCAATCAGCCCCAGCATTTT.

V is TRBV6-2 or TRBV6-3 and J is TRBJ2-2; either TRBD1 or TRBD2 may supply D (6 bases each). Germline V gives CDR1 MNHEY, CDR2 SVGEGT. The CDR3 contains 13 residues. Trimming cost V 2 bases and J 7 bases, with 8 bases left between them. The CDR3 sequence is CASSYKGGGELFF. The CDR3 DNA sequence: TGTGCCAGCAGTTACAAGGGGGGCGGGGAGCTGTTTTTT.